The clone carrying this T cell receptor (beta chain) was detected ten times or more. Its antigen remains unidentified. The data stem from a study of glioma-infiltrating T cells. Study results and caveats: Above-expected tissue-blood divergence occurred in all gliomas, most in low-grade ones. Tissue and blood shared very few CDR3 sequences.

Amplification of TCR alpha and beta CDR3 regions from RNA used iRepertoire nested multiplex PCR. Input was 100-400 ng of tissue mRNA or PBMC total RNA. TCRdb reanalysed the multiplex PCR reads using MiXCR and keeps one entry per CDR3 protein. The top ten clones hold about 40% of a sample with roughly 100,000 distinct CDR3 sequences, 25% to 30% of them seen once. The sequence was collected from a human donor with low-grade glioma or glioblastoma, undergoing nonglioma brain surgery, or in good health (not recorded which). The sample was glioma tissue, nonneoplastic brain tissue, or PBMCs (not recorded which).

In DNA form, the CDR3 reads TGTGCCAGCAGCTCGGGAGCTACAGATACGCAGTATTTT. Translated: CASSSGATDTQYF. The V gene is TRBV7-2, the J gene TRBJ2-3, with D maybe TRBD2 (6 bases). Trimming took 4 bases from V and 3 from J, leaving 8 bases between them. CDR3 size: 13 residues. In germline, CDR1 is SGHTA, CDR2 FQGNSA.